The clone carrying this TCR beta chain was recorded only once. How the authors handled the data: Cell counts per sample came from amplifying reference gene primers. Measured with immunoSEQ multiplex PCR; TCRdb has only the in-frame clones, and not every one. The V and J calls and clone size come from that table; D and trimming were worked out from the DNA. This table has 75,000 to 100,000 clones, around nine tenths appearing once. This CDR3 region has 16 residues. Trimming removed 4 bases from V and 1 base from J; junction bases left unmatched: 9. Germline V gene data show CDR1 as KGHSH and CDR2 as LQKENI. These data belong to a study of blood T cell repertoires in COVID-19. Study at large: Researchers got acute and convalescent COVID-19 samples from the United States, Italy and Spain. Sample material is recorded as cDNA or gDNA derived from T cells, B-cell-depleted T cells, or PBMCs.

This chain links TRBV18 with TRBJ1-1; 7 positions match TRBD1. This receptor was taken from a human donor in a cohort sampled during active COVID-19. The specimen sequenced was peripheral blood. CDR3 in amino acids: CASSLYRGRGNTEAFF. The CDR3, as DNA: TGTGCCAGCTCACTATACAGGGGACGAGGGAACACTGAAGCTTTCTTT.